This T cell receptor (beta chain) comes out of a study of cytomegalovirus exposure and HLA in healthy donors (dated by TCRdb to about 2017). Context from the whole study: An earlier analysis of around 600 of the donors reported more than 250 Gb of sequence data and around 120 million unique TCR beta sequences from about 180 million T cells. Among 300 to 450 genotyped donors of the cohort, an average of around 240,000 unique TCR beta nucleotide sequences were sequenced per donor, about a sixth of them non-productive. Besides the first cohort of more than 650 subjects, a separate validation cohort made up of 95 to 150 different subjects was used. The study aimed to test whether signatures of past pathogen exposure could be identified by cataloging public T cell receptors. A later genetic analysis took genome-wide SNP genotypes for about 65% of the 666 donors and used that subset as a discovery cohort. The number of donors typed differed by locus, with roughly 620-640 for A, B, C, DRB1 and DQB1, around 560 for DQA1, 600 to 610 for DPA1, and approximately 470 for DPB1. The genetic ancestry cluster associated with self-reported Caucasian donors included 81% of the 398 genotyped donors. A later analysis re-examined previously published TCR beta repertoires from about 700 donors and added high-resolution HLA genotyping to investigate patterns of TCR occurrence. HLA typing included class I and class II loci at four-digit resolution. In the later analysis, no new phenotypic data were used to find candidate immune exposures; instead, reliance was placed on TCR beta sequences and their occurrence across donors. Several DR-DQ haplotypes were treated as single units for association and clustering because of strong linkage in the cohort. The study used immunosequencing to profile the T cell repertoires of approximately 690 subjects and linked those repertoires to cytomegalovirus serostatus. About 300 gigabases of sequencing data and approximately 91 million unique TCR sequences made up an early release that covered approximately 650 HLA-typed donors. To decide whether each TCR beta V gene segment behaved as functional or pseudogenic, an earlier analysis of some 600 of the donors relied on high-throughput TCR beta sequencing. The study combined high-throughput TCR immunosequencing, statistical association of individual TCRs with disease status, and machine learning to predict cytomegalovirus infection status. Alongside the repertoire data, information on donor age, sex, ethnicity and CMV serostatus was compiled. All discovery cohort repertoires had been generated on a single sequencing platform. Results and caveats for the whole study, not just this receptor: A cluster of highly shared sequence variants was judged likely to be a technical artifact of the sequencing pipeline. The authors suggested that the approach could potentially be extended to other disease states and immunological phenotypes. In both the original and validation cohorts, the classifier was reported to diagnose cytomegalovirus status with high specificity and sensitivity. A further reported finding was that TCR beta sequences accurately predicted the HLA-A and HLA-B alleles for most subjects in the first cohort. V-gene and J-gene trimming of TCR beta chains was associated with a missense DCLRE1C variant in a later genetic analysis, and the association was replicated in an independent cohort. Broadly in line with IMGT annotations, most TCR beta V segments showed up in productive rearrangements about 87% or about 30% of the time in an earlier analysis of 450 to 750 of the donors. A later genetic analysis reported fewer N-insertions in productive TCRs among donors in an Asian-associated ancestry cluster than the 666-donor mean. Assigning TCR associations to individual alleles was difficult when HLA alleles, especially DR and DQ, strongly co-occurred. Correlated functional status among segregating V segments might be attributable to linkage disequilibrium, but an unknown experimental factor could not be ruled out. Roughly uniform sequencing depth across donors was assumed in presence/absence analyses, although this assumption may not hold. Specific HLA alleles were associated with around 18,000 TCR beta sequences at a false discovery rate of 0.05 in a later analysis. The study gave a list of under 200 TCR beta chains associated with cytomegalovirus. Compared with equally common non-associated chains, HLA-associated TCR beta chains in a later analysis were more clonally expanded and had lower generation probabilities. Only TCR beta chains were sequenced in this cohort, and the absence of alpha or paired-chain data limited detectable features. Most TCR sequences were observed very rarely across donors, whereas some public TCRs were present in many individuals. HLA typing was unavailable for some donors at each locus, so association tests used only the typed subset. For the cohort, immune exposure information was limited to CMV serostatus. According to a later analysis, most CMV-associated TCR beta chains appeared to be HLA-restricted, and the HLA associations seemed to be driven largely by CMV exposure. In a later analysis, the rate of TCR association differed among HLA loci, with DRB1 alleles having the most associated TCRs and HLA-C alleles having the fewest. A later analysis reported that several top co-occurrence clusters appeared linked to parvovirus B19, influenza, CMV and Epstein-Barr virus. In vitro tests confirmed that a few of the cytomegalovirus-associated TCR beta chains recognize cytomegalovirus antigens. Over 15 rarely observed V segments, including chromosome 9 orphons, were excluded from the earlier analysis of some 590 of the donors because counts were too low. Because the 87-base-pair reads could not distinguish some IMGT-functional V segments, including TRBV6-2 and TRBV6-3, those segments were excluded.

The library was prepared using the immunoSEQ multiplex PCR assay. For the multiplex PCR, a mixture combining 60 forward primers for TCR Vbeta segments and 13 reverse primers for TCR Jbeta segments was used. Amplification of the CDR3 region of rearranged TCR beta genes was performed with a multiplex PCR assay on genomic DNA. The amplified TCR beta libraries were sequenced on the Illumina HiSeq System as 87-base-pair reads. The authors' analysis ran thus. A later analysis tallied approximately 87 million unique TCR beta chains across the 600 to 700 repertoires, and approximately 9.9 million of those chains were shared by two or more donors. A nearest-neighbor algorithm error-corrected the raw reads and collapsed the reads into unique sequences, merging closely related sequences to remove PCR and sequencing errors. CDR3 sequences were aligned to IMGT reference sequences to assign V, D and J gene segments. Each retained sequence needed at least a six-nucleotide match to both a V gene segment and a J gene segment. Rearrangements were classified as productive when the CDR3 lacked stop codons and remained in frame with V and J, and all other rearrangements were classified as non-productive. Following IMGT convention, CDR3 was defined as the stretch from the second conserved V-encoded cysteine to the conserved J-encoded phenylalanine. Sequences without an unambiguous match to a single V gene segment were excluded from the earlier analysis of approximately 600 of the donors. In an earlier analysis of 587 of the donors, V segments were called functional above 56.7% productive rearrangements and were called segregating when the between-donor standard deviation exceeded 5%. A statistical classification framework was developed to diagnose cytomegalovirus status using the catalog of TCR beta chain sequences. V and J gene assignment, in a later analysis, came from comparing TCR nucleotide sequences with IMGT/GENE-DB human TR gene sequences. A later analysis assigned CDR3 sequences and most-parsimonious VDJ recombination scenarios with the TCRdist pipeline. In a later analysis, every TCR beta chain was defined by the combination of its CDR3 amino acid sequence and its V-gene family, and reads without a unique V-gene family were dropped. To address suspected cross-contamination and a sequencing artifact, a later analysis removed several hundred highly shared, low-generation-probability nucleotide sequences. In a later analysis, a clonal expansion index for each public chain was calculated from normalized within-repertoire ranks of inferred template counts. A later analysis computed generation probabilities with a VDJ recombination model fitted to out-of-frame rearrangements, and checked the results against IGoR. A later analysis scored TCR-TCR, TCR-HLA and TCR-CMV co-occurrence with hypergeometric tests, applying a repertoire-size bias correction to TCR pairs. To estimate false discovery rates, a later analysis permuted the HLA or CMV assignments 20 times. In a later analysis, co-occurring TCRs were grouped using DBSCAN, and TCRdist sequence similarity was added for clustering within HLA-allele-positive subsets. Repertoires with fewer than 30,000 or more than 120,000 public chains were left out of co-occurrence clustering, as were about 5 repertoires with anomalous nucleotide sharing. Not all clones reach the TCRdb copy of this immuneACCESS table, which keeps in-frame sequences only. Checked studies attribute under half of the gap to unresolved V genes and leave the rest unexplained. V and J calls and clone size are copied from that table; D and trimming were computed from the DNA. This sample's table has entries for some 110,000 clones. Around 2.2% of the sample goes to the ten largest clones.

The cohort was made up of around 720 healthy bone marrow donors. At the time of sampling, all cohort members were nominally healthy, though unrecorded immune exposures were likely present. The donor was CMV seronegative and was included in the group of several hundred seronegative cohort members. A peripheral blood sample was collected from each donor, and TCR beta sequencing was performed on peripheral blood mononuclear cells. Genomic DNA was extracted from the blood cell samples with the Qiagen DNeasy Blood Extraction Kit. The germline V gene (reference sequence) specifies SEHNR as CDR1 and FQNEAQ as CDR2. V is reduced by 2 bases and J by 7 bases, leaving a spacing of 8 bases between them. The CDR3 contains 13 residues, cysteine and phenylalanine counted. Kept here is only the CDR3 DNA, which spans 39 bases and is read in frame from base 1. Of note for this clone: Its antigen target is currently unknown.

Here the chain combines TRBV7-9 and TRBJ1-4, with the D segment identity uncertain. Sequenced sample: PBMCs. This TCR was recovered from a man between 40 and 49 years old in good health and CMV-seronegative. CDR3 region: CASSLKISEKLFF. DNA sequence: TGTGCCAGCAGCTTAAAAATCTCTGAAAAACTGTTTTTT.